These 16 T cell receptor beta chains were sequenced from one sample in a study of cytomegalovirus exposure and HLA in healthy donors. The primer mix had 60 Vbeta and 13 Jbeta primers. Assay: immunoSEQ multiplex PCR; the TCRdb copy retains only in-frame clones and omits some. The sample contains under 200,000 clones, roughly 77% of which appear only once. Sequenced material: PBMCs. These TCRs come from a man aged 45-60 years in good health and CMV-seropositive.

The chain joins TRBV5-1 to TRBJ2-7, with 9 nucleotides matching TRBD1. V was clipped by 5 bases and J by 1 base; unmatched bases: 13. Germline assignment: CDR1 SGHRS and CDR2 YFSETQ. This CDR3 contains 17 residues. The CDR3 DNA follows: TGCGCCAGCAGATTCTTTGGGGGGACAGGGAAATCCTACGAGCAGTACTTC. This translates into CASRFFGGTGKSYEQYF.

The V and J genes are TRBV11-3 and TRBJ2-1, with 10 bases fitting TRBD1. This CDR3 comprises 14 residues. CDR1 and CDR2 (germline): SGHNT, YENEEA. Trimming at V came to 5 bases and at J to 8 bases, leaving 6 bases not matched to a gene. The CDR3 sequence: CASSRDRGLDEQFF. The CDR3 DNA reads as TGTGCCAGCAGCAGGGACAGGGGTTTAGATGAGCAGTTCTTC.

This CDR3 reads CASSLVQGGNSPLHF. The CDR3 coding sequence is TGTGCCAGCAGCTTAGTCCAGGGGGGTAATTCACCCCTCCACTTT. The chain joins TRBV7-2 to TRBJ1-6; 7 bases align to TRBD1. The CDR3 runs 15 residues. The ends lost 1 base at V and 6 bases at J; junction bases unmatched: 3. CDR1 and CDR2 (germline): SGHTA, FQGNSA.

The CDR3 nucleotides are TGTGCCAGCAGGGGGCGCGGTGAGAACACTGAAGCTTTCTTT. Translation gives CASRGRGENTEAFF. The chain carries TRBV6-6 and TRBJ1-1; a weak D match, TRBD1 (5 bases). Germline V CDR1 and CDR2: MNHNY, SVGAGI (reference sequence). V was shortened by 6 bases and J by 1 base, with 12 bases between the two germline ends. The length of the CDR3 is 14 residues.

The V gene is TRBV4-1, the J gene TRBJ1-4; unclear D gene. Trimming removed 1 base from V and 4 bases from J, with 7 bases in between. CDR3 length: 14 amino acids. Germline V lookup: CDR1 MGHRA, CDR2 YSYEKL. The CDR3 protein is CASSQVSLNEKLFF. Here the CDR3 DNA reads TGCGCCAGCAGCCAAGTTTCACTTAATGAAAAACTGTTTTTT.

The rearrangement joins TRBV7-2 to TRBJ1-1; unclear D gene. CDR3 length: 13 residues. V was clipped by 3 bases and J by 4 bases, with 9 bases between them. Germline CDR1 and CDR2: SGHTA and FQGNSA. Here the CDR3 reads CASSLGTSTEAFF. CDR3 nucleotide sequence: TGTGCCAGCAGCTTGGGCACCAGCACTGAAGCTTTCTTT.

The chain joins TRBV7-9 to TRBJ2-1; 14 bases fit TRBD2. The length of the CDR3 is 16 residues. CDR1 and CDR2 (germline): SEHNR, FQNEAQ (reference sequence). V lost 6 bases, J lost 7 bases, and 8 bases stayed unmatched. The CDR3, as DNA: TGTGCCAGCAGTCAAATGACTAGCGGGGGGGCGAATGAGCAGTTCTTC. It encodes CASSQMTSGGANEQFF.

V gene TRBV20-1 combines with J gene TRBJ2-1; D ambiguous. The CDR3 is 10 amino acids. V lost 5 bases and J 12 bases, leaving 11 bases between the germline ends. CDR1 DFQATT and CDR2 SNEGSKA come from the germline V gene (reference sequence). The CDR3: CSAPLGGQFF. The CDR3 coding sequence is TGCAGTGCTCCCCTTGGCGGGCAGTTCTTC.

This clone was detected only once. In DNA form, the CDR3 reads TGTGCCAGTAGTCAGGGTCGGGACACTGAAGCTTTCTTT. Translation gives CASSQGRDTEAFF. V is TRBV19 and J is TRBJ1-1; a possible D gene is TRBD1 (5 bases). Germline-derived CDR1 and CDR2 are LNHDA and SQIVND (reference sequence). The V and J ends lost 5 bases and 3 bases respectively, with 10 bases between them. This CDR3 region has 13 residues.

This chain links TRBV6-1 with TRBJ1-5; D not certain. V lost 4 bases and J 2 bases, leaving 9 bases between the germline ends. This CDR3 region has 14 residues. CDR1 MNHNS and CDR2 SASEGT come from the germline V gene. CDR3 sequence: CASSVEIRNQPQHF. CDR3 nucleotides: TGTGCCAGCAGTGTGGAGATTCGCAATCAGCCCCAGCATTTT.

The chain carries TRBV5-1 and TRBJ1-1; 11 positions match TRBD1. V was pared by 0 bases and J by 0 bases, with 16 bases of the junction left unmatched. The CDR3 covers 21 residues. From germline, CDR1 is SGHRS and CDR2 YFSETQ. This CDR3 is CASSLVPGQGGIGYMNTEAFF. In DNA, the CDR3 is TGCGCCAGCAGCTTGGTCCCGGGACAGGGGGGAATAGGCTACATGAACACTGAAGCTTTCTTT.

In DNA, the CDR3 is TGTGCCAGCAGCTTGATCTTCCAAGAGACCCAGTACTTC. This translates into CASSLIFQETQYF. The rearrangement joins TRBV5-4 to TRBJ2-5; D ambiguous. The CDR3 consists of 13 residues. The germline CDR1 and CDR2 sequences are SGHNT and YYREEE (reference sequence). V lost 1 base and J 1 base, leaving 5 bases between the germline ends.

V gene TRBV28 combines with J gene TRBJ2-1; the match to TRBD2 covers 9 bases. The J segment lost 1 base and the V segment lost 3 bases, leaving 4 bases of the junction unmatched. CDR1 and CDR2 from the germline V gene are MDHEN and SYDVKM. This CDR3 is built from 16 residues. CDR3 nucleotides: TGTGCCAGCAGTTTCCAGCGGGGGGTTTCCTACAATGAGCAGTTCTTC. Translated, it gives CASSFQRGVSYNEQFF. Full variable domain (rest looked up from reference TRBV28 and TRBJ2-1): DVKVTQSSRYLVKRTGEKVFLECVQDMDHENMFWYRQDPGLGLRLIYFSYDVKMKEKGDIPEGYSVSREKKERFSLILESASTNQTSMYLCASSFQRGVSYNEQFFGPGTRLTVL.

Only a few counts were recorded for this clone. The CDR3 coding sequence is TGCGCCAGCAGCCCGGACAGGGTTTCGAACACCGGGGAGCTGTTTTTT. Encoded protein: CASSPDRVSNTGELFF. The J gene is TRBJ2-2, the V gene TRBV5-1, with TRBD1 identical over 8 bases. Germline V CDR1 and CDR2: SGHRS, YFSETQ. The CDR3 covers 16 residues. The V segment lost 4 bases and the J segment 0 bases; nucleotides outside the gene matches: 5. Based on the CDR3 plus reference TRBV5-1 and TRBJ2-2, the full variable domain is KAGVTQTPRYLIKTRGQQVTLSCSPISGHRSVSWYQQTPGQGLQFLFEYFSETQRNKGNFPGRFSGRQFSNSRSEMNVSTLELGDSALYLCASSPDRVSNTGELFFGEGSRLTVL.

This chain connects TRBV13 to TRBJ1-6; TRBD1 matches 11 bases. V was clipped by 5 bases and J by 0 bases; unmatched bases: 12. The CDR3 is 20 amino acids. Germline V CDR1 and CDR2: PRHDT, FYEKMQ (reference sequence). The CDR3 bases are TGTGCCAGCAGCAACAGACTGGGACAGGGGGGGAGCTCCTATAATTCACCCCTCCACTTT. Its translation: CASSNRLGQGGSSYNSPLHF.

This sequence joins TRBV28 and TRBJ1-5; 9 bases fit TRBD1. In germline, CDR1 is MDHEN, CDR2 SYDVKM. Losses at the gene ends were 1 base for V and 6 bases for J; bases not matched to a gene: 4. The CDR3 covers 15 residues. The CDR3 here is CASSLSGQGIQPQHF. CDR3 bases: TGTGCCAGCAGTTTATCCGGACAGGGGATTCAGCCCCAGCATTTT.